The clone carrying this TCR beta chain has more than one count but fewer than ten. Its antigen is as yet unknown. The data were taken from a study of cytomegalovirus exposure and HLA in healthy donors. Study-wide context: Earlier sequencing of 150 million to 200 million T cells yielded under 120 million unique TCR beta sequences.

Germline loops: CDR1 SNHLY, CDR2 FYNNEI. The CDR3 runs 15 residues. Trimming took 7 bases from V and 2 from J, leaving 14 bases between them. Study-wide points: Despite most TCR sequences being rare, some public TCRs occurred in many donors. Across donors, presence/absence analyses took sequencing depth to be roughly uniform. Cytomegalovirus association was assigned to over 150 TCR beta chains.

Vbeta (60) and Jbeta (13) primers were used in the PCR. Sequencing was performed with immunoSEQ multiplex PCR; in TCRdb, only in-frame clones are kept and a portion is missing. This sample has 200,000 to 250,000 clones; almost 70% occur once, and the top ten carry 2.6%. Sequencing was performed on PBMCs. The chain recombines TRBV2 with TRBJ2-2, with a weak D call TRBD1 (8 bases). This TCR came from a man aged 35-49 years in good health and CMV-seropositive. The CDR3 here is CASNRGGPNTGELFF. The CDR3 DNA is TGTGCCAGCAACAGGGGGGGCCCAAACACCGGGGAGCTGTTTTTT.